The 30 T cell receptor beta chains below were found in one sample sequenced in a study of blood T cell repertoires in COVID-19. Here immunoSEQ multiplex PCR was the method, and the copy in TCRdb shows in-frame clones only, minus some. The repertoire holds more than 200,000 clones, 85% to 90% seen once, with 11% in the top ten. The specimen sequenced was peripheral blood. The receptors originated from a man aged 45-60 years with COVID-19, enrolled during active disease.

About this clone: Other nucleotide sequences in the sample specify the same CDR3. This sequence joins TRBV7-2 and TRBJ2-7; 9 bases match TRBD1. This CDR3 spans 15 amino acids. Germline assignment: CDR1 SGHTA and CDR2 FQGNSA. The V gene end was trimmed by 1 base and the J gene end by 2 bases; junction bases not matched to a gene: 3. CDR3 amino acids: CASSLEWDRAYEQYF. The CDR3 nucleotides are TGTGCCAGCAGCTTAGAGTGGGACAGGGCCTACGAGCAGTACTTC.

J is TRBJ2-7 and V is TRBV29-1; possible D gene TRBD1, 6 bases. Trimming shortened V by 6 bases and J by 6 bases, and 21 bases separated the two germline ends. Germline V CDR1 and CDR2: SQVTM, ANQGSEA. This CDR3 spans 14 amino acids. CDR3 protein: CSVVIQGVVSEQYF. CDR3 in DNA: TGCAGCGTGGTTATACAGGGAGTGGTTAGCGAGCAGTACTTC.

The chain links TRBV10-2 to TRBJ2-5; 8 bases line up with TRBD2. Germline loops: CDR1 WSHSY, CDR2 SAAADI. V shed 2 bases and J 4 bases; nucleotides not matched to a gene: 3. The CDR3 has 14 amino acids. The CDR3 protein is CASSEGAGGETQYF. The CDR3 nucleotides are TGCGCCAGCAGTGAGGGGGCGGGAGGAGAGACCCAGTACTTC.

The sample holds one count of this clone. The chain employs TRBV9 and TRBJ1-3; D remains ambiguous. Germline CDR1 SGDLS, CDR2 YYNGEE. The V end was cut by 0 bases, the J end by 4 bases, with 8 bases between. CDR3 length: 14 amino acids. The CDR3 is CASSVAGLGNTIYF. As DNA, the CDR3 is TGTGCCAGCAGCGTAGCTGGGCTAGGAAACACCATATATTTT.

This clone was detected only once. The genes are TRBV24-1 and TRBJ1-4; 9 nucleotides match TRBD1. The J segment lost 2 bases and the V segment lost 12 bases, leaving 9 bases of the junction unmatched. The germline gives CDR1 KGHDR, CDR2 SFDVKD. The CDR3 length is 15 residues. CDR3 residues: CARPGQGFTNEKLFF. For the CDR3, the DNA is TGTGCCCGGCCGGGACAGGGTTTTACTAATGAAAAACTGTTTTTT.

CDR3 in amino acids: CASSQGVGAQGAYQPQHF. In nucleotides, the CDR3 is TGCGCCAGCAGCCAAGGCGTGGGGGCACAGGGGGCCTATCAGCCCCAGCATTTT. The chain joins TRBV4-1 to TRBJ1-5, with 9 bases identical to TRBD1. The CDR3 sequence is 18 residues long. With V trimmed by 1 base and J by 5 bases, 12 bases remained unmatched. The V gene's germline CDR1 is MGHRA and CDR2 YSYEKL.

The chain carries TRBV11-2 and TRBJ2-3; D gene ambiguous. This CDR3 has 14 amino acids. Looked up from germline, CDR1 is SGHAT and CDR2 is FQNNGV. Trimming left V 3 bases short and J 0 bases short, with 7 bases between. CDR3 in amino acids: CASSLAGSTDTQYF. CDR3 nucleotide sequence: TGTGCCAGCAGCTTGGCCGGGAGCACAGATACGCAGTATTTT.

A word on this clone: The same CDR3 is also encoded by other DNA sequences in this sample. The rearrangement uses TRBV3-1 (or the pseudogene TRBV3-2) and TRBJ1-1; 10 nucleotides match TRBD1. The CDR3 runs to 15 residues. With V trimmed by 4 bases and J by 1 base, 3 bases remained unmatched. Per the germline V gene, CDR1 is LGHDT and CDR2 is YNNKEL (reference sequence). Here the CDR3 reads CASSPRTGGNTEAFF. CDR3 in DNA: TGTGCCAGCAGCCCTCGGACAGGGGGGAACACTGAAGCTTTCTTT.

This sequence joins TRBV6-6 and TRBJ1-2; 9 bases match TRBD1. Germline loops: CDR1 MNHNY, CDR2 SVGAGI (reference sequence). The CDR3 has 15 amino acids. Trimming cost V 6 bases and J 8 bases; bases outside gene matches: 13. CDR3 residues: CASSQTQTGGYGYTF. The CDR3, as DNA: TGTGCCAGCAGCCAAACACAGACAGGGGGTTACGGCTACACCTTC.

The chain has TRBV4-1 and TRBJ2-4; 10 nucleotides agree with TRBD2. The CDR3 extends over 20 amino acids. Germline V CDR1 and CDR2: MGHRA, YSYEKL. V lost 0 bases and J lost 0; bases outside the gene matches: 11. The CDR3 DNA reads as TGCGCCAGCAGCCAAGAGTCAAGCGGGAGGGCGGGGGTAGCCAAAAACATTCAGTACTTC. As protein: CASSQESSGRAGVAKNIQYF.

This rearrangement joins TRBV5-1 to TRBJ1-2, with 11 bases identical to TRBD1. The CDR3 is made up of 16 amino acids. In germline, CDR1 is SGHRS, CDR2 YFSETQ. Trimming took 4 bases from V and 1 from J; bases not matched to a gene: 6. The CDR3 is CASSGGQGEYNYGYTF. The CDR3 DNA is TGCGCCAGCAGCGGGGGACAGGGGGAATATAACTATGGCTACACCTTC.

This chain joins TRBV2 and TRBJ1-4; 7 positions agree with TRBD1. CDR1 SNHLY and CDR2 FYNNEI come from the germline V gene. The length of the CDR3 is 13 residues. V trimming: 5 bases; J trimming: 8 bases; junction bases outside the gene matches: 5. CDR3 DNA: TGTGCCAGCAGTATAAGGGGGCCGGAAAAACTGTTTTTT. It is translated as CASSIRGPEKLFF.

This clone was counted a single time. The chain links TRBV21-1 to TRBJ1-5; TRBD1, the D gene given by the table, was not confirmed from the DNA. TRBV21-1 is a listed pseudogene. CDR3 size: 18 residues. The CDR3 coding sequence is TGTGCCTGCCAGCAGTTAAGATGGGACAGGACTACTTATCAGCCCCAGCATTTT. Its protein product is CACQQLRWDRTTYQPQHF.

The chain carries TRBV28 and TRBJ1-2, with D uncertain. Germline loops: CDR1 MDHEN, CDR2 SYDVKM. Trimming left V 2 bases short and J 4 bases short, with 11 bases between. The CDR3 totals 14 residues. The CDR3 DNA sequence: TGTGCCAGCAGTTTAGGGGAGTCGGTCTATGGCTACACCTTC. Its translation is CASSLGESVYGYTF.

The chain uses TRBV5-6 and TRBJ2-3, with a weak D call TRBD2 (5 bases). Trimming removed 0 bases at V and 5 bases at J, with 10 bases between. The CDR3 extends over 14 amino acids. The V gene's germline CDR1 is SGHDT and CDR2 YYEEEE. CDR3 residues: CASSLDQRGDTQYF. CDR3 coding DNA: TGTGCCAGCAGCTTGGACCAACGGGGAGATACGCAGTATTTT. Supplemented by reference TRBV5-6 and TRBJ2-3, the full variable domain reads DAGVTQSPTHLIKTRGQQVTLRCSPKSGHDTVSWYQQALGQGPQFIFQYYEEEERQRGNFPDRFSGHQFPNYSSELNVNALLLGDSALYLCASSLDQRGDTQYFGPGTRLTVL.

This chain uses TRBV29-1 with TRBJ2-5; 14 nucleotides align to TRBD2. The germline V gene encodes CDR1 SQVTM and CDR2 ANQGSEA. Trimming removed 4 bases from V and 4 bases from J; junction bases left unmatched: 5. There are 15 residues in the CDR3. CDR3 coding DNA: TGCAGCGTTGCCTCCGGGACTAGCGGGAGAGAGACCCAGTACTTC. Protein: CSVASGTSGRETQYF.

This clone was observed a single time. This chain uses TRBV21-1 with TRBJ2-3; whether TRBD2, the table's D call, matches the DNA was not checked. TRBV21-1 is marked as a pseudogene. The CDR3 has 15 residues. DNA of the CDR3: TGTGCCAGCAGCCCCGAGACTCCCTGTACAGATACGCAGTATTTT. Residues: CASSPETPCTDTQYF.

This clone was picked up one time. The chain carries TRBV2 and TRBJ1-6; 7 bases agree with TRBD1. The CDR3 totals 14 residues. J lost 2 bases, V lost 6 bases, and 1 base had no gene match. CDR1 and CDR2 from the germline V gene are SNHLY and FYNNEI. CDR3 residues: CASRDRPYNSPLHF. CDR3 in DNA: TGTGCCAGCAGGGACAGGCCCTATAATTCACCCCTCCACTTT.

This clone was seen just once. This chain uses TRBV11-1 with TRBJ2-2; TRBD1 is a possible D gene (6 bases). This CDR3 is 14 amino acids long. Germline CDR1 reads SGHAT; CDR2 reads FQDESV (reference sequence). V lost 5 bases to trimming and J lost 6 bases, with 13 bases between them. The CDR3 sequence is CASSTQGSAGELFF. The DNA for the CDR3 is TGTGCCAGCAGCACCCAGGGGTCCGCCGGGGAGCTGTTTTTT.

The CDR3 protein is CASSSPAGETQYF. For the CDR3, the DNA is TGTGCCAGCAGTTCCCCTGCAGGGGAGACCCAGTACTTC. The genes are TRBV6-5 and TRBJ2-5; D is possibly TRBD1 (5 bases). The V end lost 4 bases, the J end lost 5 bases, and 11 bases lay between the germline ends. CDR1 is MNHEY, CDR2 SVGAGI, per germline. This CDR3 has 13 residues.

This clone has only one observation. The rearrangement joins TRBV6-6 to TRBJ2-7; 7 bases agree with TRBD1. V trimming: 2 bases; J trimming: 0 bases; junction bases outside the gene matches: 7. The CDR3 length is 16 residues. CDR1 MNHNY and CDR2 SVGAGI come from the germline V gene (reference sequence). CDR3 region: CASSYRGDSPSYEQYF. Here the CDR3 DNA reads TGTGCCAGCAGTTACCGTGGGGACAGCCCCTCCTACGAGCAGTACTTC.

This chain links TRBV29-1 with TRBJ2-5; TRBD1 aligns across 11 bases. V dropped 7 bases and J dropped 2; count of bases not matched to a gene: 6. The CDR3 extends over 14 amino acids. Germline-derived CDR1 and CDR2 are SQVTM and ANQGSEA. The CDR3 DNA reads TGCAGCGCCGTGGACAGGGGGCGGCAAGAGACCCAGTACTTC. Amino acid sequence: CSAVDRGRQETQYF.

This chain links TRBV6-2 or TRBV6-3 with TRBJ1-2; possible D gene TRBD1, 5 bases. The V gene's germline CDR1 is MNHEY and CDR2 SVGEGT. The CDR3 spans 13 residues. Trimming took off 6 bases at V and 4 bases at J, with 12 bases between the two ends. CDR3 amino acids: CASSNPGGYGYTF. In DNA form, the CDR3 reads TGTGCCAGCAGCAACCCGGGGGGCTATGGCTACACCTTC.

This clone was observed a handful of times. V is TRBV7-9 and J is TRBJ1-5; 12 bases agree with TRBD1. J gave up 6 bases and V 5 bases, and 5 bases lay outside the gene matches. This CDR3 region has 15 residues. CDR1 and CDR2 (germline): SEHNR, FQNEAQ (reference sequence). CDR3 DNA sequence: TGTGCCAGCAGCCCGGGACAGGGGGCATCTCAGCCCCAGCATTTT. Protein product: CASSPGQGASQPQHF.

V gene TRBV18 combines with J gene TRBJ2-1; 13 bases agree with TRBD2. Germline loops: CDR1 KGHSH, CDR2 LQKENI. CDR3 size: 17 residues. V was pared by 3 bases and J by 8 bases, with 10 bases of the junction left unmatched. CDR3 sequence: CASSPREAGLAGDEQFF. CDR3 sequence (DNA): TGTGCCAGCTCACCTCGGGAGGCCGGACTAGCGGGAGATGAGCAGTTCTTC.

This clone has a single count. Sequence at one end of the junction differs from germline and may be a read error. Other nucleotide sequences from this sample produce the same CDR3. The V call is TRBV2, the J call TRBJ2-7; no clear D gene. Germline V gene lookup returns CDR1 SNHLY and CDR2 FYNNEI. The CDR3 has 12 residues. The CDR3 region is CASREGPYEQYF. The DNA of the CDR3 is TGTGCCAGCAGGGAAGGGCCCTACGAGCAGTACTTC.

The V call is TRBV3-1 (or the pseudogene TRBV3-2), the J call TRBJ1-1; 9 bases are a match to TRBD1. V shed 5 bases and J 5 bases; nucleotides not matched to a gene: 6. CDR3 length: 14 residues. CDR1 and CDR2 from the germline V gene are LGHDT and YNNKEL (reference sequence). The CDR3 nucleotides read TGTGCCAGCAGCACCCGGGACAGGGATACTGAAGCTTTCTTT. It yields the protein CASSTRDRDTEAFF.

This clone was picked up a small number of times. V gene TRBV1 combines with J gene TRBJ1-5. TRBV1 is an annotated pseudogene. The CDR3 loop spans 14 amino acids. The CDR3 DNA reads TGCACCAGCAGCCACAGGAGGGGAGGACAGCCCCAGCATTTT. As protein: CTSSHRRGGQPQHF.

The rearrangement joins TRBV11-2 to TRBJ2-7; 9 nucleotides line up with TRBD1. V was pared by 7 bases and J by 4 bases, with 14 bases of the junction left unmatched. In germline, CDR1 is SGHAT, CDR2 FQNNGV. The CDR3 extends over 16 amino acids. This CDR3 is CASILTGTGFLYEQYF. The CDR3 coding sequence is TGTGCCAGCATCCTCACCGGGACAGGGTTTTTGTACGAGCAGTACTTC.

The chain employs TRBV6-5 and TRBJ2-2; 10 nucleotides line up with TRBD2. V shed 2 bases and J 7 bases; nucleotides not matched to a gene: 4. Per germline, CDR1 MNHEY and CDR2 SVGAGI. This CDR3 contains 15 residues. CDR3 amino acids: CASSYSGGASGELFF. The CDR3 DNA reads as TGTGCCAGCAGTTACAGCGGGGGGGCTAGCGGGGAGCTGTTTTTT.